This TCR beta chain is from a study of blood T cell repertoires in COVID-19. Study context: T cells, B-cell-depleted T cells, or PBMCs supplied cDNA or gDNA.

TCRdb keeps only in-frame clones here, not all; method: immunoSEQ multiplex PCR. The table lists just under 60,000 clones, roughly 80% of them singletons. This CDR3 has 13 residues. Germline CDR1 and CDR2: SQVTM and ANQGSEA. The trim removed 7 bases at V and 5 bases at J, leaving 5 bases unmatched. Material for sequencing was peripheral blood. The rearrangement links TRBV29-1 to TRBJ2-5; 12 bases agree with TRBD1. This clonotype was obtained from a man older than 75 with acute or convalescent COVID-19. CDR3 region: CSARDRGLETQYF. The CDR3 region has the DNA TGCAGCGCCCGGGACAGGGGGCTGGAGACCCAGTACTTC.